The rows below give T cell receptor beta chains drawn from one sample of a study of T cell repertoires in cytomegalovirus infection. Each CDR3 protein gets one entry after TCRdb re-called the reads with MiXCR. Altogether roughly 990,000 distinct CDR3 sequences are present, 25% to 40% being singletons, with the ten largest covering over 10%. These receptors have no identified antigens. The material sequenced was cultured CD8+ T cells from PBMCs, taken from culture after CMV antigen stimulation. All receptors derive from a human donor in good health (CMV status not recorded). Some clones in this sample may be carry-over from other donors' samples. CDR3s include the opening cysteine and the closing phenylalanine or tryptophan. The D gene is left open where the match is weak. For some rows the clone size is stated as once, few or many, or as a class when expanded; others skip it.

d_call	v_call	clone_size	j_call	cdr3_nt	cdr3_aa
.	TRBV7-6	many	TRBJ1-5	TGTGCCAGCAGCTTAGCGTTGGGGAATCAGCCCCAGCATTTT	CASSLALGNQPQHF
.	TRBV11-1	few	TRBJ2-7	TGTGCCAGCAGCCCGAGGGAGGGGGCGACCTACGAGCAGTACTTC	CASSPREGATYEQYF
.	TRBV7-3	few	TRBJ1-2	TGTGCCAGCAGCTTAACCGCCGGTACAGGGCGGAATGGCTACACCTTC	CASSLTAGTGRNGYTF
.	TRBV6-1	many	TRBJ2-3	TGTGCCAGCAGTGAAGCCGTCTGGAGCGCAGATACGCAGTATTTT	CASSEAVWSADTQYF
.	TRBV19	.	TRBJ2-6	TGTGCCAGTAGTGTAGGGGTTTCTGGGACCAACGTCCTGACTTTC	CASSVGVSGTNVLTF
TRBD1	TRBV6-5	.	TRBJ2-7	TGTGCCAGCAGTTACGCCCCCACCGACAGGGGGCACGAGCAGTACTTC	CASSYAPTDRGHEQYF
.	TRBV7-9	few	TRBJ1-1	TGTGCCAGCAGCTTAGGCCCACTCCCTGAAGCTTTCTTT	CASSLGPLPEAFF
.	TRBV7-9	many	TRBJ1-2	TGTGCCAGCAGCCCAAAAGAAGGTGGCTACACCTTC	CASSPKEGGYTF
.	TRBV6-1	.	TRBJ2-6	TGTGCCAGCAACCAGCTGTCTGGGGCCAACGTCCTGACTTTC	CASNQLSGANVLTF
.	TRBV11-1	.	TRBJ2-5	TGTGCCAGCAGCTCGCCAGCGGGTGCCCCCCAAGAGACCCAGTACTTC	CASSSPAGAPQETQYF
.	TRBV6-5	few	TRBJ1-1	TGTGCCAGCAGTTACAGGGCTAACACTGAAGCTTTCTTT	CASSYRANTEAFF
.	TRBV6-6	.	TRBJ2-5	TGTGCCAGCAGGGCACAGGGACAGACCCAGTACTTC	CASRAQGQTQYF
.	TRBV6-2/TRBV6-3	.	TRBJ1-1	TGTGCCAGCAGTTATTACGGGGTTGGATCTGAAGCTTTCTTT	CASSYYGVGSEAFF
.	TRBV5-6	few	TRBJ2-2	TGTGCCAGCGCCCCGGGGGCCGGGGAGCTGTTTTTT	CASAPGAGELFF
.	TRBV15	.	TRBJ2-7	TGTGCCACCAGCGCAACGGGGGGCCACGAGCAGTACTTC	CATSATGGHEQYF
.	TRBV19	few	TRBJ1-5	TGTGCCAGTAGTCAAGCAAATCAGCCCCAGCATTTT	CASSQANQPQHF
.	TRBV6-5	few	TRBJ1-5	TGTGCCAGCAGCCCAAGGAGTCGGGCTGCGGGCAATCAGCCCCAGCATTTT	CASSPRSRAAGNQPQHF
.	TRBV4-1	.	TRBJ1-2	TGCGCCAGCAGCCAAGCGCCGCCCGGGGCCTATGGCTACGCCTTC	CASSQAPPGAYGYAF
.	TRBV4-2	few	TRBJ2-1	TGTGCCAGCAGCCAAGTCCAGGAACACAATGAGCAGTTCTTC	CASSQVQEHNEQFF
TRBD2	TRBV7-9	many	TRBJ2-4	TGTGCCAGCAGCTCGCGGAGCGGGACCTCCAAAAACATTCAGTACTTC	CASSSRSGTSKNIQYF
.	TRBV7-8	.	TRBJ2-3	TGTGCCAGCAGCTTAGTACCCTGGCGGGGTACTAGCACAGATACGCAGTATTTT	CASSLVPWRGTSTDTQYF
TRBD2	TRBV25-1	.	TRBJ2-7	TGTGCCAGCAGTGGGGGACTAGCGGGGGGTTTACCCTACGAGCAGTACTTC	CASSGGLAGGLPYEQYF
.	TRBV12-3/TRBV12-4	few	TRBJ1-1	TGTGCCAGCAGCCCGAGTCCCTATGACGCTTTCTTT	CASSPSPYDAFF
TRBD1	TRBV7-2	many	TRBJ1-5	TGTGCCAGCAGCTCCCCCCGGGACAGGGGCATTAGCAATCAGCCCCAGCATTTT	CASSSPRDRGISNQPQHF
TRBD2	TRBV24-1	.	TRBJ2-1	TGTGCCACCAGTGGGAACCCGGGACTAGAGGATCTAAATGAGCAGTTCTTC	CATSGNPGLEDLNEQFF
.	TRBV5-1	few	TRBJ2-1	TGCGCCAGCAGCGGTATAGGGAGCCCCGAGGAGCAGTTCTTC	CASSGIGSPEEQFF
TRBD1	TRBV5-1	few	TRBJ1-1	TGCGCCAGCAGCCCCAAGACAGGGATGAACACTGAAGCTTTCTTT	CASSPKTGMNTEAFF
TRBD1	TRBV12-3/TRBV12-4	many	TRBJ2-1	TGTGCCAGCAGTTGGGACAGCTACAATGAGCAGTTCTTC	CASSWDSYNEQFF
.	TRBV5-1	few	TRBJ2-7	TGCGCCAGCGCGGTAGGGGCAGGGGCACCCTACGAGCAGTACTTC	CASAVGAGAPYEQYF
TRBD1	TRBV29-1	.	TRBJ2-1	TGCAGCGTTGAGACGGGACAGGGGTACAATGAGCAGTTCTTC	CSVETGQGYNEQFF
TRBD1	TRBV7-9	.	TRBJ2-1	TGTGCCATTCCCTCGGCCCCTAGACAGGGGCAGTTCTTC	CAIPSAPRQGQFF
.	TRBV4-1	.	TRBJ1-1	TGCGCCAGCAGCCGGGGGATTGCGAACACTGAAGCTTTCTTT	CASSRGIANTEAFF
.	TRBV6-2/TRBV6-3	many	TRBJ2-3	TGTGCCAGCAGTTTAGGACGGAGAACAGATACGCAGTATTTT	CASSLGRRTDTQYF
TRBD1	TRBV4-1	few	TRBJ1-1	TGCGCCAGCAGCCATTGGGGACAGGGAAACACTGAAGCTTTCTTT	CASSHWGQGNTEAFF
TRBD1	TRBV7-9	few	TRBJ1-2	TGTGCCAGCAGTCCGGACAGGGTTTTCTATGGCTACACCTTC	CASSPDRVFYGYTF
.	TRBV6-5	.	TRBJ1-2	TGTGCCAGCAGAACAGGTGCCGGGGACTATGGCTACACCTTC	CASRTGAGDYGYTF
TRBD2	TRBV4-3	.	TRBJ2-3	TGCGCCAGCAGCCCCTTCGGGGTAGCGGGGGGACTTAGCACAGATACGCAGTATTTT	CASSPFGVAGGLSTDTQYF
.	TRBV9	many	TRBJ1-1	TGTGCCAGCAGCGTGCAGGGTATGAACACTGAAGCTTTCTTT	CASSVQGMNTEAFF
.	TRBV12-3/TRBV12-4	few	TRBJ1-4	TGTGCCAGCAGTCGCGGCCCCGAAGCCCAAACTAATGAAAAACTGTTTTTT	CASSRGPEAQTNEKLFF
.	TRBV19	once	TRBJ1-4	TGTGCCAGTAGTATAAACCCAGCTGGGGAAAAACTGTTTTTT	CASSINPAGEKLFF
.	TRBV7-6	few	TRBJ1-5	TGTGCCAGCAGCCCCTCTGGGGGTTGGGGTCATAACCAGCATTTT	CASSPSGGWGHNQHF